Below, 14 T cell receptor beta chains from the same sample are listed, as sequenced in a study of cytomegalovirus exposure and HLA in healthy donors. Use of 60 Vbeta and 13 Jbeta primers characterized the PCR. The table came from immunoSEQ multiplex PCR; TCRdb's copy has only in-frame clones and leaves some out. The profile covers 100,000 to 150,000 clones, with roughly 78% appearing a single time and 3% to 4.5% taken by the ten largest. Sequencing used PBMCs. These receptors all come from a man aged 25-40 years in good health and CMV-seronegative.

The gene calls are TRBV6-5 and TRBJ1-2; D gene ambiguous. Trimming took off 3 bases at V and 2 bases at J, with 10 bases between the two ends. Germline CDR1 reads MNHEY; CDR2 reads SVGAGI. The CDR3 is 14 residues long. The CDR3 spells CASSYTGNNYGYTF. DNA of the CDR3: TGTGCCAGCAGTTATACGGGAAACAACTATGGCTACACCTTC.

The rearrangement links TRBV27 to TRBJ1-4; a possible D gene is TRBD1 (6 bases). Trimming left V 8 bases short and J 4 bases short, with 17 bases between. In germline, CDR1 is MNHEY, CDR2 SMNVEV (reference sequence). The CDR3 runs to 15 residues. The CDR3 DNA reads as TGTGCCAGCCCTCCTACCGAGGACAGTAATGAAAAACTGTTTTTT. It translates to CASPPTEDSNEKLFF.

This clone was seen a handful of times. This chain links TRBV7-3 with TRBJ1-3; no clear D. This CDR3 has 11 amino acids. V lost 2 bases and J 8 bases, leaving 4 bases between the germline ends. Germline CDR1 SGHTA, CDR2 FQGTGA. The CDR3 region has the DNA TGTGCCAGCAGCTTAGGAGACACCATATATTTT. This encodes CASSLGDTIYF.

The CDR3 sequence: CASSPSQGTSGYTF. The DNA for the CDR3 is TGTGCCAGCAGTCCGTCACAGGGGACCTCTGGCTACACCTTC. V usage is TRBV27 and J usage is TRBJ1-2; 7 positions agree with TRBD1. V lost 5 bases and J lost 7; bases outside the gene matches: 10. CDR1 is MNHEY and CDR2 is SMNVEV in the germline V gene (reference sequence). This CDR3 spans 14 amino acids.

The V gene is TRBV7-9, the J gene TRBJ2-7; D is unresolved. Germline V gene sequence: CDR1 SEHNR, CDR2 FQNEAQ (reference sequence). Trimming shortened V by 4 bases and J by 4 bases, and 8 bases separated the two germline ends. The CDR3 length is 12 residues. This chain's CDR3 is CASSSEAYEQYF. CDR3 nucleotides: TGTGCCAGCAGCTCGGAAGCGTACGAGCAGTACTTC.

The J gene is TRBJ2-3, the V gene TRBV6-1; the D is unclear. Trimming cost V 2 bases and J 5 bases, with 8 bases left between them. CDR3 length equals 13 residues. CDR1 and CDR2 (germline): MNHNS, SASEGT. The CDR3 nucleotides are TGTGCCAGCAGTGAATCCTATCAAGATACGCAGTATTTT. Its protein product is CASSESYQDTQYF.

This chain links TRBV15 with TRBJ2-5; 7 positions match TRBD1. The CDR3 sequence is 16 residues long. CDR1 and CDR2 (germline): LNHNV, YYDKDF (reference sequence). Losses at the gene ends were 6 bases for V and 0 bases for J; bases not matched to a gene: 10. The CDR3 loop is CATSGPGQQYQETQYF. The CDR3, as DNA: TGTGCCACCAGTGGACCGGGACAGCAGTACCAAGAGACCCAGTACTTC.

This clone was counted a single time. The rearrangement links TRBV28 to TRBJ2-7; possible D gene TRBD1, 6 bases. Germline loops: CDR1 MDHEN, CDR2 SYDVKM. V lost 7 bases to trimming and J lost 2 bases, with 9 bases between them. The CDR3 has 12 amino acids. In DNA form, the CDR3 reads TGTGCCAGCAACACAGGGACCTACGAGCAGTACTTC. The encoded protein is CASNTGTYEQYF.

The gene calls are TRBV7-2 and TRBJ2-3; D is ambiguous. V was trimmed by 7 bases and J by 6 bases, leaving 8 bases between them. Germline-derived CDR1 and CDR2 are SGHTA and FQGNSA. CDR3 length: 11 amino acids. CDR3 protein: CASTPADTQYF. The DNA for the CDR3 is TGTGCCAGCACCCCCGCGGATACGCAGTATTTT.

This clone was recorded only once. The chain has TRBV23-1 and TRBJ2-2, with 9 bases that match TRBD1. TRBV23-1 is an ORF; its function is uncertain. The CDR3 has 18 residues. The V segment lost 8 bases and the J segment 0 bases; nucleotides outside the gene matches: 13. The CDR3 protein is CASCLGKGQGSNTGELFF. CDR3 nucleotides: TGCGCCAGCTGTCTCGGCAAGGGACAGGGCTCGAACACCGGGGAGCTGTTTTTT.

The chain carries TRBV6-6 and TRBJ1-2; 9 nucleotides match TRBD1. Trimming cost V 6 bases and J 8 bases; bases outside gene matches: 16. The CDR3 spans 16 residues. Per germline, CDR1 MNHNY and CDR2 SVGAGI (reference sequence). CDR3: CASSSSGTGFVRGYTF. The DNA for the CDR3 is TGTGCCAGCAGCTCTTCCGGGACAGGGTTCGTTAGGGGCTACACCTTC.

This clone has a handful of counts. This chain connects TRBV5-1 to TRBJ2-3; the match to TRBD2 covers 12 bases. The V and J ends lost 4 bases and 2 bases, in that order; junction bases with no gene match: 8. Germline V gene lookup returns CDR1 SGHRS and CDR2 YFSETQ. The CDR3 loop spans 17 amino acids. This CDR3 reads CASSPKLAGGPTDTQYF. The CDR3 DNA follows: TGCGCCAGCAGCCCCAAACTAGCGGGGGGCCCCACAGATACGCAGTATTTT. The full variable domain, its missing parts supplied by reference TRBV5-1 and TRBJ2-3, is KAGVTQTPRYLIKTRGQQVTLSCSPISGHRSVSWYQQTPGQGLQFLFEYFSETQRNKGNFPGRFSGRQFSNSRSEMNVSTLELGDSALYLCASSPKLAGGPTDTQYFGPGTRLTVL.

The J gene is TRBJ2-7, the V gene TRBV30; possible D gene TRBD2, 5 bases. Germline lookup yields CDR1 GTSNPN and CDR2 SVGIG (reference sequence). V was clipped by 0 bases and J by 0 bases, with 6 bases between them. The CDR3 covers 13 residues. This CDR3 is CAWSVGSSYEQYF. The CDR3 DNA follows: TGTGCCTGGAGTGTTGGGAGCTCCTACGAGCAGTACTTC.

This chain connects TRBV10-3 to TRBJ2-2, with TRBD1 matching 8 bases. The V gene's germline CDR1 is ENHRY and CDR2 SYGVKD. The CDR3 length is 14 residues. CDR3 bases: TGTGCGAACCGTGGGACAGGCCCAACCGGGGAGCTGTTTTTT. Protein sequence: CANRGTGPTGELFF.